Listed below are T cell receptor beta chains from one sample, sequenced in a study of patients and donors after allogeneic stem cell transplantation. TCRdb reprocessed the RT-PCR reads with MiXCR, giving one entry per CDR3 protein. This table has 920,000 or so distinct CDR3 sequences, roughly 18% appearing once. Input material: blood, either unsorted or a sorted T cell fraction (not recorded which). Every receptor here comes from a human donor who was either an allogeneic HSCT recipient or a stem cell or donor lymphocyte infusion donor (not recorded which). It is not recorded whose cells these are; they may come from a transplant donor. The CDR3 runs from the conserved cysteine through the conserved F or W. D genes are given only for firm matches. Expanded clones are given a class, and other clones once, few, many or no size at all.

D gene	V gene	J gene	clone size	CDR3 DNA	CDR3 protein
.	TRBV20-1	TRBJ1-2	.	TGCAGTGCTAGAGATTACGAAGGTCCTGAACGAGACACCTTC	CSARDYEGPERDTF
.	TRBV27	TRBJ2-7	.	TGTGCCAACATGCATGAGCAGTACTTC	CANMHEQYF
.	TRBV6-1	TRBJ2-7	.	TGTGCCAGCAGTAATAGGGTCCGGTCTACCTACGAGCAGTACTTC	CASSNRVRSTYEQYF
TRBD2	TRBV24-1	TRBJ2-1	.	TGTGCCACCGCTACTAGCGGGAGGATTGGTGAGCAGTTCTTC	CATATSGRIGEQFF
.	TRBV27	TRBJ1-1	once	TGTGCCAGTCGAGGGGGGGCAGCTGAAGCTTTCTTT	CASRGGAAEAFF
.	TRBV5-5	TRBJ2-3	few	TGTGCCAGCAGCTACGGGACTTCTGATACGCAGTATTTT	CASSYGTSDTQYF
TRBD1	TRBV12-3/TRBV12-4	TRBJ2-1	many	TGTGCCAGCATCCAACGGAATAAGGGACAGGGTTCCTACAATGAGCAGTTCTTC	CASIQRNKGQGSYNEQFF
TRBD2	TRBV20-1	TRBJ2-3	.	TGCAGTGCTAGAGGAGGGAGACTAGCGGGAGAAGATACGCAGTATTTT	CSARGGRLAGEDTQYF
.	TRBV12-3/TRBV12-4	TRBJ2-5	many	TGTGCCAGCAGCCGGGATCAAGGCCAGGTCACTGGGAAGACCCAGTACTTC	CASSRDQGQVTGKTQYF
TRBD1	TRBV5-6	TRBJ2-3	few	TGTGCCAGCACTAATGACAGGGGCAGGGCAGATACGCAGTATTTT	CASTNDRGRADTQYF
TRBD1	TRBV5-1	TRBJ2-5	.	TGCGCCAGCAGCTTCCGGACAGGACAAGAGACCCAGTACTTC	CASSFRTGQETQYF
.	TRBV12-3/TRBV12-4	TRBJ2-7	many	TGTGCCAGCAGTTTAACAGCGGGTTCCTACGAGCAGTACTTC	CASSLTAGSYEQYF
.	TRBV12-3/TRBV12-4	TRBJ2-3	few	TGTGCCAGCAGTTTCCCTCTCAATATCGCAGATACGCAGTATTTT	CASSFPLNIADTQYF
TRBD1	TRBV12-3/TRBV12-4	TRBJ2-7	.	TGTGCCAGCAGTAAAGGGACAGGGCCCTCCTACGAGCAGTACTTC	CASSKGTGPSYEQYF
.	TRBV12-3/TRBV12-4	TRBJ1-3	many	TGTGCCAGCAGTTTTCAATTCTCCCCCACCATATATTTT	CASSFQFSPTIYF
.	TRBV2	TRBJ1-1	.	TGTGCCAGTGACAGGACAGTGAACACTGAAGCTTTCTTT	CASDRTVNTEAFF
.	TRBV24-1	TRBJ2-1	.	TGTGCCACCAGTGATAACAAGGGGGGCGATGAGCAGTTCTTC	CATSDNKGGDEQFF
.	TRBV2	TRBJ2-5	.	TGTGCCAGCAGTGAAGGGCAGGTAAAACAAGAGACCCAGTACTTC	CASSEGQVKQETQYF
TRBD2	TRBV27	TRBJ2-5	.	TGTGCCAGCAGGGGAGGGCTTGTTTCGGAGACCCAGTACTTC	CASRGGLVSETQYF
.	TRBV4-3	TRBJ2-3	.	TGCGCCAGCAGCGCCGCTACTAGTGTAGGGGCAGATACGCAGTATTTT	CASSAATSVGADTQYF
TRBD1	TRBV4-2	TRBJ2-7	.	TGTGCCAGCAGCCCTGCCGGGACAGACTCTAATATTTTAACCTTC	CASSPAGTDSNILTF
.	TRBV12-3/TRBV12-4	TRBJ2-5	.	TGTGCCAGCAGCCCCAGGGTGTCCCAAGAGACCCAGTACTTC	CASSPRVSQETQYF
TRBD2	TRBV5-1	TRBJ2-1	.	TGCGCCAGCAGTTTCGGGACTAGCGGGACCAATGAGCAGTTCTTC	CASSFGTSGTNEQFF
.	TRBV15	TRBJ1-2	few	TGTGCCACCAGCAGATCGGTGGGACCTCTAGGGTATGGCTACACCTTC	CATSRSVGPLGYGYTF
.	TRBV12-3/TRBV12-4	TRBJ1-6	few	TGTGCCAGCAGTTTTGGAATCTCACCCCTCCACTTT	CASSFGISPLHF
TRBD2	TRBV3-1	TRBJ2-3	few	TGTGCCAGCAGCCAAGACTTTAGCGGGAGGGCCTCAGATACGCAGTATTTT	CASSQDFSGRASDTQYF
.	TRBV19	TRBJ2-2	few	TGTGCCAGTAGTATAGATTCCAGGAGGAACACCGGGGAGCTGTTTTTT	CASSIDSRRNTGELFF
.	TRBV18	TRBJ2-6	.	TGTGCCAGCTCACCGAACAGGGTTGGGGCCAACGTCCTGACTTTC	CASSPNRVGANVLTF
.	TRBV6-5	TRBJ2-6	.	TGTGCCAGCAGTTACGGCGGGACGCCTGGGGCCAACGTCCTGACTTTC	CASSYGGTPGANVLTF
.	TRBV5-6	TRBJ2-1	.	TGTGCCAGCAGCTTGAACCCCAGGGCCGACAATGAGCAGTTCTTC	CASSLNPRADNEQFF
.	TRBV20-1	TRBJ2-1	.	TGCAGTGCTAGAGTCCGCTCCTACAATGAGCAGTTCTTC	CSARVRSYNEQFF
TRBD1	TRBV20-1	TRBJ2-7	few	TGCAGTGCGGGGGGACAGGGTATAAACTACGAGCAGTACTTC	CSAGGQGINYEQYF
.	TRBV2	TRBJ2-5	.	TGTGCCAGCGGAGGGGAGGCAGGTACCGAGACCCAGTACTTC	CASGGEAGTETQYF
.	TRBV27	TRBJ2-2	.	TGTGCCAGCAGCGGAGGACCGCGGGCCGGGGAGCTGTTTTTT	CASSGGPRAGELFF
TRBD2	TRBV4-2	TRBJ2-5	.	TGTGCCAGCAGCCAAGGACTAGCGAGGAGTGGTACCCAGTACTTC	CASSQGLARSGTQYF
.	TRBV7-2	TRBJ1-5	many	TGTGCCAGCAGCTTAGAGGGCAGAAGTAATCAGCCCCAGCATTTT	CASSLEGRSNQPQHF
.	TRBV20-1	TRBJ2-4	few	TGCAGTGCTAGAGAAGGCAGGACAGACCTAGCCAAAAACATTCAGTACTTC	CSAREGRTDLAKNIQYF
.	TRBV3-1	TRBJ2-7	.	TGTGCCAGCAGCCAAGATATGAGACCCGCGGGGGAGCAGTACTTC	CASSQDMRPAGEQYF
TRBD1	TRBV12-3/TRBV12-4	TRBJ1-2	.	TGTGCCAGCAGTCCTGGACAGGCCTGGGGCTATGGCTACACCTTC	CASSPGQAWGYGYTF
TRBD1	TRBV5-1	TRBJ2-2	once	TGCGCCAGCAGAGGGACAGGGGCGACCGGGGAGCTGTTTTTT	CASRGTGATGELFF
.	TRBV5-1	TRBJ2-3	.	TGCGCCAGCAAGGAGACTAGTAAGAGGGCAAGGGCCGATACGCAGTATTTT	CASKETSKRARADTQYF
TRBD1	TRBV20-1	TRBJ1-3	few	TGCAGTGCCCAAAGCCGCCCGGGACAGGGGGCTGGAAACACCATATATTTT	CSAQSRPGQGAGNTIYF
.	TRBV15	TRBJ2-1	.	TGTGCCACCAGCAGAGATCAGGACGCCGCAAGCTCCTACAATGAGCAGTTCTTC	CATSRDQDAASSYNEQFF
.	TRBV19	TRBJ1-1	.	TGTGCCAGTAGTATTATTGCCGAGGGGGAAGCTTTCTTT	CASSIIAEGEAFF
TRBD1	TRBV5-5	TRBJ2-2	few	TGTGCCAGCAGCCTTACCGACAGGGGGCGGACCGGGGAGCTGTTTTTT	CASSLTDRGRTGELFF
.	TRBV9	TRBJ2-6	few	TGTGCCAGCAGCTCCCCTCGAAAGGTGGTAGGGGCCAACGTCCTGACTTTC	CASSSPRKVVGANVLTF
TRBD1	TRBV6-2/TRBV6-3	TRBJ2-5	.	TGTGCCAGCAGGGGCAGGGACAGGGGGGAGACCCAGTACTTC	CASRGRDRGETQYF
.	TRBV24-1	TRBJ1-5	.	TGTGCCACCAGTAGCTCAGGGGTCACTCAGCCCCAGCATTTT	CATSSSGVTQPQHF
.	TRBV9	TRBJ1-4	.	TGTGCCAGCAGCCCCCGACAGAGTGAAAAACTGTTTTTT	CASSPRQSEKLFF
TRBD1	TRBV10-3	TRBJ2-7	few	TGTGCCATCAGATCGGGACAGAGCTCCTACGAGCAGTACTTC	CAIRSGQSSYEQYF
.	TRBV4-1	TRBJ1-4	few	TGCGCCAGCAGCCAAGAACAAAGAGGGGGTGAAAAACTGTTTTTT	CASSQEQRGGEKLFF
TRBD2	TRBV5-1	TRBJ2-1	few	TGCGCCAGCAGTGCGAAGACTAGCGGGGGCAATGAGCAGTTCTTC	CASSAKTSGGNEQFF
TRBD1	TRBV5-4	TRBJ1-2	.	TGTGCCAGCAGCAAGAATCCGGGACAGGGGGCCGGTGGCTACACCTTC	CASSKNPGQGAGGYTF
.	TRBV12-3/TRBV12-4	TRBJ2-3	few	TGTGCCAGCAGTTTGGGTCGGGGGACCCCAGATACGCAGTATTTT	CASSLGRGTPDTQYF
.	TRBV20-1	TRBJ1-5	few	TGCAGTGCTAGAGTCGACAGTAGCAATCAGCCCCAGCATTTT	CSARVDSSNQPQHF
.	TRBV12-3/TRBV12-4	TRBJ1-2	.	TGTGCCAGCAGTTTGTTCCGGGGGACAAACTATGGCTACACCTTC	CASSLFRGTNYGYTF
.	TRBV15	TRBJ2-5	.	TGTGCCACCAGCAGAGATAATATTCCGCAGCAAGAGACCCAGTACTTC	CATSRDNIPQQETQYF